This TCR beta chain derives from a study of T cells in Graves' hyperthyroidism and ophthalmopathy (dated by TCRdb to between 2018 and 2020). In the study overall: Peripheral blood samples were taken at the time of initial diagnosis, prior to any treatment. In addition, the study compared T-cell repertoires in thyroid tissue and in blood from five to seven Graves' hyperthyroidism patients. Once sampling was done, hyperthyroidism patients were given methimazole at a starting dose of 30 mg daily, whereas ophthalmopathy patients were given high-dose intravenous methylprednisolone. TCR Vbeta CDR3 sequencing of roughly 140 peripheral blood samples (more than 40 ophthalmopathy, 75 to 80 hyperthyroidism and some 17 progressor patients) is reported in the paper. A discovery cohort of about a hundred patients, 43 with Graves' ophthalmopathy and over 55 with stable Graves' hyperthyroidism, was used to find distinguishing TCR V-J signatures. Prospective prediction of ophthalmopathy was tested in an independent validation cohort consisting of some 19 hyperthyroidism patients and some 17 patients who later progressed to ophthalmopathy. The 75 to 100 discovery patients were randomly divided into training and test sets at a 7:3 ratio. General study outcomes and caveats: In validation, the model predicted progression to ophthalmopathy with approximately 69% sensitivity and approximately 78% specificity, a median of roughly seven months before onset. A model built on a 13 V-J signature distinguished ophthalmopathy from stable hyperthyroidism, reaching roughly 88% sensitivity and approximately 81% specificity in cross-validation and 80%/75% in testing. No statistical method was used to fix the sample size in advance, and group allocation was not hidden from the investigators. Most expanded thyroid clonotypes (frequency above 0.001) were also detected in blood, suggesting blood repertoires may reflect thyroid immune responses.

V was cut back by 3 bases and J by 2 bases, leaving a gap of 10 bases between them. The germline V gene sets CDR1 to ENHRY and CDR2 to SYGVKD. The CDR3 runs 14 residues from the cysteine to the phenylalanine. The sequence is cut down to CDR3 DNA, 42 bases in frame from base 1. Ophthalmopathy patients had moderately to severely active disease, Clinical Activity Score of at least 3, NOSPECS grade of at least 4, and duration under 3 months. Any patient with an uncontrolled infection, another autoimmune disease, pregnancy or lactation was excluded. Diagnoses were established on the basis of clinical symptoms, serum thyroxine and TRAb, thyroid ultrasound, and orbital computed tomography. PBMCs were separated from approximately 9.9 ml of fresh peripheral blood using Ficoll-Paque density gradient centrifugation. Total RNA was extracted with Trizol reagent, and quality was checked on an Agilent 2100 Bioanalyzer.

Amplification of TCR beta CDR3 regions was carried out from RNA transcripts. The TCR CDR3 was subjected to a first round of RT-PCR using the HTBI primer set and the Qiagen OneStep RT-PCR kit. The libraries were constructed in a second round of multiplex PCR and then size-selected and purified. The libraries were sequenced on an Illumina HiSeq2000 using paired-end 100 bp reads. Under the source paper's analysis protocol: SOAPnuke was used to process the raw data, removing reads that contained adapters or uncalled bases, had a mean Phred below 15, or lacked an exact match to the constant primer or identifier. COPE v1.2.5 was used to merge the high-quality paired reads, and each unique nucleotide sequence was defined as a clonotype. Clonotypes were aligned to IMGT TRBV, TRBD and TRBJ reference segments using MiTCR v1.1. The analysis was restricted to V-J combinations with a frequency above 0.0001, which together covered 99% to 99.2% of the repertoires. The TCS score was defined as the ratio of F50 (clonal expansion) to E x V (chaos), calculated using BLOSUM62-based TCRdist between CDR3 peptides within each V-J. Welch's t-statistics and random forest reduced 450 to 600 V-J features to under 15, which were used in a naive Bayes classifier (R e1071). TCRdb ran its own pipeline on the public reads, namely fastp trimming at Q25 and MiXCR clone calling, and kept in-frame beta chains. Records with the same CDR3 protein are collapsed into one entry carrying the most frequent genes and DNA. These V and J calls rely on TCRdb rather than the paper's analysis. The sample contains approximately 600,000 distinct CDR3 sequences, less than 25% of them found a single time. Together, the top ten hold over 30% of the sample.

About this clonotype itself: It lacks a known antigen. Per-base qualities were not stored, and no clone one base away is much larger.

This chain joins TRBV10-3 to TRBJ1-2, and TRBD1 may be the D gene, going by 5 matching bases. The clonotype originates from a young man with Graves' ophthalmopathy. Sequencing was done on a sample of blood. The encoded CDR3 is CAISDAGLNYGYTF. Read as DNA, the sequence is TGTGCCATCAGTGACGCAGGGTTGAACTATGGCTACACCTTC.